This T cell receptor beta chain was captured in a study of cytomegalovirus exposure and HLA in healthy donors. Overall study findings and caveats: In a later analysis, about 17,000 TCR beta sequences were associated with HLA alleles at 0.05 false discovery rate. Trimming of TCR beta V- and J-genes showed a link, identified in a later analysis, to a missense DCLRE1C variant. Available immune exposure information covered CMV serostatus only.

PCR amplification relied on 60 Vbeta primers (plus 13 Jbeta primers). The method was immunoSEQ multiplex PCR; TCRdb's version includes in-frame clones alone and lacks a portion of them. This sample has some 140,000 clones, with around 77% found just once. About this clone itself: Its specificity is not known.

The origin of this receptor is a man aged 50 to 60 in good health and CMV-seronegative. Sequenced sample: PBMCs.

For the CDR3, the DNA is TGTGCCAGCAGCCCCAGGGACAGGCTGAACACTGAAGCTTTCTTT. It is translated as CASSPRDRLNTEAFF. The genes are TRBV7-9 and TRBJ1-1, with 8 nucleotides matching TRBD1. The germline CDR1 and CDR2 sequences are SEHNR and FQNEAQ (reference sequence). The ends lost 5 bases at V and 0 bases at J; junction bases unmatched: 5. This CDR3 has 15 amino acids.